Following are 4 T cell receptor beta chains from one sample sequenced in a study of blood T cells in healthy people across ages. It was with a sample-barcoded 5' primer and a J-beta primer mix that a second PCR of about 6 to 11 cycles was run. TCRdb reprocessed the 5' RACE reads via MiXCR and lists one record per CDR3 protein. The repertoire holds hundreds of thousands of distinct CDR3 sequences, around 62% seen once, with about 30% in the top ten. Sequenced: blood. These receptors were collected from a man aged 25-40 years in good health.

The rearrangement uses TRBV5-1 and TRBJ2-3, with a possible D match to TRBD1 (5 bases). The length of the CDR3 is 14 residues. The germline V and J ends were trimmed by 0 bases and 10 bases, with 15 bases remaining between them. The germline V gene has CDR1 SGHRS and CDR2 YFSETQ. This chain's CDR3 is CASSLEAREGPQYF. CDR3 coding DNA: TGCGCCAGCAGCTTGGAGGCCAGGGAAGGTCCGCAGTATTTT.

The chain joins TRBV6-1 to TRBJ2-4; 9 bases align to TRBD1. Germline CDR1 is MNHNS and CDR2 is SASEGT. The CDR3 has 13 amino acids. The V segment lost 10 bases and the J segment 6 bases; nucleotides outside the gene matches: 7. This chain's CDR3 is CAILWTGVNIQYF. CDR3 bases: TGTGCCATCCTATGGACAGGGGTAAACATTCAGTACTTC.

The CDR3 DNA reads as TGTGCCAGCACCCCAGCAGCCAGAGGAGGGATGGCTAGAGGGGACGAGCAGTTCTTC. Its protein product is CASTPAARGGMARGDEQFF. The chain uses TRBV3-1 and TRBJ2-1, with D perhaps matching TRBD2 (6 bases). The CDR3 is 19 amino acids. The germline CDR1 and CDR2 sequences are LGHDT and YNNKEL (reference sequence). Trimming cost V 7 bases and J 10 bases, with 35 bases left between them.

This clonotype has a single count. The rearrangement uses TRBV19 and TRBJ2-7; possibly TRBD1 for D (5 bases). V shed 5 bases and J shed 3 bases, with 23 bases lying between them. This CDR3 contains 17 residues. Looked up from germline, CDR1 is LNHDA and CDR2 is SQIVND (reference sequence). The CDR3, as DNA: TGTGCCAGTAGTTCAACCCTGACAGACAATCACGGCTACGAGCAGTACTTC. Translating gives CASSSTLTDNHGYEQYF.